This T cell receptor (beta chain) was identified in a study of beta chain features in type 1 diabetes. Whole-study findings and limits: Patients with Type 1 diabetes showed moderately but significantly shorter TCRB CDR3s in all four CD4+ subsets. The study notes PCR might favor shorter templates equally in patients and controls.

Germline values: CDR1 ENHRY, CDR2 SYGVKD. Trimming took off 3 bases at V and 5 bases at J, with 7 bases between the two ends. There are 12 residues in the CDR3. This clone was detected only a few times. As yet, its antigen is unknown. Every bit of the isolated RNA underwent reverse transcription, so sequencing read expressed TCRB transcripts. Profiling relied on immunoSEQ multiplex PCR, and the TCRdb table lists in-frame clones only, not all of them. The sample contains about 150,000 clones, 10% of which appear only once. The receptor comes from a man under 40 with type 1 diabetes. The chain recombines TRBV10-3 with TRBJ2-5, with D perhaps TRBD1 (6 bases). The sample comprised central memory CD4+ T cells from blood. Here the CDR3 reads CAISDRGETQYF. CDR3 nucleotides: TGTGCCATCAGTGACAGGGGTGAGACCCAGTACTTC.